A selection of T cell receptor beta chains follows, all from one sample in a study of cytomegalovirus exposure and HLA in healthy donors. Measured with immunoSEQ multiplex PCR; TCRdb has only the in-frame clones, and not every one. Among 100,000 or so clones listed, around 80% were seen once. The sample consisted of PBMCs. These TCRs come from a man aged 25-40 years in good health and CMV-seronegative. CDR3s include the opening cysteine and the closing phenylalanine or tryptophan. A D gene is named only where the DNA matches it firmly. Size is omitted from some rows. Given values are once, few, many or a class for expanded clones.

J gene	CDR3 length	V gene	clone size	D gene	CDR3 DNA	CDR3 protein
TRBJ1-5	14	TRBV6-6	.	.	TGTGCCAGCAGTCCTAGGACAGTCAATCAGCCCCAGCATTTT	CASSPRTVNQPQHF
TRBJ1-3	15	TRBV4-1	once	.	TGCGCCAGCAGCCAAGAAGGGACAAAGGGAAACACCATATATTTT	CASSQEGTKGNTIYF
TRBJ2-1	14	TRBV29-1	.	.	TGCAGCGTTGATGAGAGGGCCGGGAGCGATGAGCAGTTCTTC	CSVDERAGSDEQFF
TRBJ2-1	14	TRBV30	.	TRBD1	TGTGCCCTAACTGGGGGACAGAGATACAATGAGCAGTTCTTC	CALTGGQRYNEQFF
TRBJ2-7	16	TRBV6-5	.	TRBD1	TGTGCCAGCAGTTACCTTGGGGCAGGGGGCTTCTACGAGCAGTACTTC	CASSYLGAGGFYEQYF
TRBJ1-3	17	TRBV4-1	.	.	TGCGCCAGCAGCCGACCCGGACAGCGATTCTCTGGAAACACCATATATTTT	CASSRPGQRFSGNTIYF
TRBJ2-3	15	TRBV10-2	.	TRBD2	TGCGCCAGCAGTGGTAGCGGGGGGGCTTTAGATACGCAGTATTTT	CASSGSGGALDTQYF
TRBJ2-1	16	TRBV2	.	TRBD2	TGTGCCAGCAGCCCATTACCGGGACTAGCAGCGGGTGAGCAGTTCTTC	CASSPLPGLAAGEQFF
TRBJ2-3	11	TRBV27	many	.	TGTGCCAGCAGCTTTCGGGATACGCAGTATTTT	CASSFRDTQYF
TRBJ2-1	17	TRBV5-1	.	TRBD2	TGCGCCAGCAGCTTTGGCCCCCTAGCGGGAACCTACAATGAGCAGTTCTTC	CASSFGPLAGTYNEQFF
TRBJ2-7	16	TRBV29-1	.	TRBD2	TGCAGCGTTGAAGTGTACGTAGCGGGAGGCTCCTACGAGCAGTACTTC	CSVEVYVAGGSYEQYF
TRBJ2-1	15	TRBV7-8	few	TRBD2	TGTGCCAGCAGCCGGAGCGGGGGGGCTTGGAATGAGCAGTTCTTC	CASSRSGGAWNEQFF
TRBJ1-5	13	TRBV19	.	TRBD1	TGTGCCAGCTGGGGACAGAGAGATCAGCCCCAGCATTTT	CASWGQRDQPQHF
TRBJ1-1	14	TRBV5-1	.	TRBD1	TGCGCCAGCAGCCAAGGAGGGGGCGGCACTGAAGCTTTCTTT	CASSQGGGGTEAFF
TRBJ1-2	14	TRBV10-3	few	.	TGTGCCATCAGTGAGTCCGCGGCTAACTATGGCTACACCTTC	CAISESAANYGYTF
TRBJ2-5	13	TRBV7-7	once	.	TGTGCCAGCAGCCTGGACTACCAAGAGACCCAGTACTTC	CASSLDYQETQYF
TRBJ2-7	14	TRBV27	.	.	TGTGCCAGCAGGCCAAGGGGTGTAACCTACGAGCAGTACTTC	CASRPRGVTYEQYF
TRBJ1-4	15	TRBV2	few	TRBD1	TGTGCCAGCAGTGGGACAGGGGGCGAGGGTGAAAAACTGTTTTTT	CASSGTGGEGEKLFF
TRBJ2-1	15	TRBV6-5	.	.	TGTGCCAGCAGTTACTCGATACTAGCCGACAATGAGCAGTTCTTC	CASSYSILADNEQFF
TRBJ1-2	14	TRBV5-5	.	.	TGTGCCAGCAGCTTTGGTGTCGGGGTCTATGGCTACACCTTC	CASSFGVGVYGYTF
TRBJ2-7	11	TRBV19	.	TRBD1	TGTGCCACTCGGACAGGGGGCGAGCAGTACTTC	CATRTGGEQYF
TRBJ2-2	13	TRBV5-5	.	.	TGTGCCAGCACAGGGGTTAACACCGGGGAGCTGTTTTTT	CASTGVNTGELFF
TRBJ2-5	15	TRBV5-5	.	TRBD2	TGTGCCAGCAGCTTCTTTAGCGGGGGGCGGGAGACCCAGTACTTC	CASSFFSGGRETQYF
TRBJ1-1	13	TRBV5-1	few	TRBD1	TGCGCCAGCAGGCTGGGACAGGGGCCTGAAGCTTTCTTT	CASRLGQGPEAFF
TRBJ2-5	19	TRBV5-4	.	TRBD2	TGTGCCAGCAGCTCCCCCGGGACTAGCGGGAGGGCCGGTGGAGAGACCCAGTACTTC	CASSSPGTSGRAGGETQYF
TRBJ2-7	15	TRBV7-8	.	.	TGTGCCAGCAGCCAGTACCGGGACATCTCCTACGAGCAGTACTTC	CASSQYRDISYEQYF
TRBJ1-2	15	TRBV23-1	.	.	TGCGCCAGCAGTCAATACCCGGGATACTCGACGGGCTACACCTTC	CASSQYPGYSTGYTF
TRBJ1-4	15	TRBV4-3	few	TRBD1	TGCGCCAGCAGCCAAGATTGGGACAGAAATGAAAAACTGTTTTTT	CASSQDWDRNEKLFF
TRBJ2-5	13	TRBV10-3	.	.	TGTGCCATCAGTGACGGGGTAGGAGAGACCCAGTACTTC	CAISDGVGETQYF
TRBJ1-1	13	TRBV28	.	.	TGTGCCAGTAGGAGGACCCCGAACACTGAAGCTTTCTTT	CASRRTPNTEAFF
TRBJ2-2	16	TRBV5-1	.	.	TGCGCCAGCAGCTTGGCCGGAGGGGCAGGCACCGGGGAGCTGTTTTTT	CASSLAGGAGTGELFF
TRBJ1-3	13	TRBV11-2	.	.	TGTGCCAGCAGCCCGAGCTCTGGAAACACCATATATTTT	CASSPSSGNTIYF
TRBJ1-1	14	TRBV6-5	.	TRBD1	TGTGCCAGCACCCCTAGGACAGGGAGGAATTCAGCTTTCTTT	CASTPRTGRNSAFF
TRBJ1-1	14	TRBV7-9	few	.	TGTGCCAGCAGCTTAGAGAACAAGAACACTGAAGCTTTCTTT	CASSLENKNTEAFF
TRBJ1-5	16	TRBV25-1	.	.	TGTGCCAGCAGTCCCCGGGGAGGAGCAAGCAATCAGCCCCAGCATTTT	CASSPRGGASNQPQHF
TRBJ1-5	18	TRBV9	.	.	TGTGCCAGCAGCCCTAATTTAAAATTCGGGAGGGGGTATCAGCCCCAGCATTTT	CASSPNLKFGRGYQPQHF
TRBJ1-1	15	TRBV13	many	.	TGTGCCAGCAGCTTTTGGAGCCTCATGAAGACTGAAGCTTTCTTT	CASSFWSLMKTEAFF
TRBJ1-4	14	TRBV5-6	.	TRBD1	TGTGCCAGCAGCGTGGGACAGGGTAATGAAAAACTGTTTTTT	CASSVGQGNEKLFF
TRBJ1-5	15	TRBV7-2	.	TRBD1	TGTGCCAGCAAACTGGGACAGGGCGGAAATCAGCCCCAGCATTTT	CASKLGQGGNQPQHF
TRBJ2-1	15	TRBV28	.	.	TGTGCCAGCAGTTTGGGGGGAGGACTGTACAATGAGCAGTTCTTC	CASSLGGGLYNEQFF
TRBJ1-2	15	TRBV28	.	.	TGTGCCAGCAGTTTATTTCCGGGAGATAACTATGGCTACACCTTC	CASSLFPGDNYGYTF
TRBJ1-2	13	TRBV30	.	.	TGTGCCTGGAGGATACTTCCTCAAGAAGGCTACACCTTC	CAWRILPQEGYTF